This T cell receptor beta chain was sequenced in a study of T-cell memory formation after mild COVID-19. Only a few counts were recorded for this clonotype. Its antigen is not identified. TCRdb re-called the 5' RACE reads with MiXCR, one entry per CDR3 protein. The sample has fewer than 300,000 distinct CDR3 sequences; about 20% are singletons. The study's findings and limits: Confirmation was lacking for SARS-CoV-2 specificity of second-wave clones that peaked on day 37.

Trimming cost V 1 base and J 5 bases; bases outside gene matches: 6. The CDR3 runs 15 residues. Per the germline V gene, CDR1 is WNHNN and CDR2 is SYGVQD (reference sequence). This chain connects TRBV10-1 to TRBJ2-5, with 8 bases lining up with TRBD1. The receptor's source is a man aged 18 to 29 who had mild COVID-19 (a few samples of this study predate the infection). Cell type and time point are not known. Sequenced material: PBMCs or a T cell subset sorted from them (not recorded which). CDR3 sequence reads: CASSEWTGLGETQYF. The CDR3 DNA sequence: TGCGCCAGCAGTGAGTGGACAGGGTTGGGCGAGACCCAGTACTTC.